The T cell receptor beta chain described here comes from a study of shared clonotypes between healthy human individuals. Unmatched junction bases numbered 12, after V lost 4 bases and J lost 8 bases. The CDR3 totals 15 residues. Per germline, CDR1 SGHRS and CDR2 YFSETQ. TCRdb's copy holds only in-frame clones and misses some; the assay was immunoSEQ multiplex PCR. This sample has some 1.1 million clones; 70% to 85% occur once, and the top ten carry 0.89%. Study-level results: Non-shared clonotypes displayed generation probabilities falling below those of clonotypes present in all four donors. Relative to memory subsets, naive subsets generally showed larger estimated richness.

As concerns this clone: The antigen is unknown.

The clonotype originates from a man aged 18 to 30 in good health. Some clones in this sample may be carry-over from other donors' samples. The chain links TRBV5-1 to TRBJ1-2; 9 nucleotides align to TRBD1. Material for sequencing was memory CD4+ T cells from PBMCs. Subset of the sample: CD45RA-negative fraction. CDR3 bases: TGCGCCAGCAGCCTATATACAGGGGGCGAGGGCGGCTACACCTTC. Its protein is CASSLYTGGEGGYTF.